A selection of T cell receptor beta chains follows, all from one sample in a study of OX40 agonist ivuxolimab in advanced cancers. Sequencing was performed with immunoSEQ multiplex PCR; in TCRdb, only in-frame clones are kept and a portion is missing. The table records approximately 3,500 clones, around 80% of them present only once. The sample consisted of CD4+ or CD8+ T cells sorted from blood, taken in a trial of the OX40 agonist ivuxolimab. These receptors were collected from an adult with an advanced solid tumor such as melanoma, head and neck, liver or kidney cancer. Each CDR3 is given with its conserved first and last residue. Fields, in order: CDR3 length, V gene, clone size, J gene, D gene, CDR3 protein, CDR3 DNA. D genes are given only for firm matches. The size entry is marked missing in some rows and otherwise reads once, few, many or a size class.

14	TRBV27	-	TRBJ2-7	-	CASSFRQAFYEQYF	TGTGCCAGCAGTTTCCGACAGGCATTCTACGAGCAGTACTTC
16	TRBV19	-	TRBJ2-5	TRBD2	CASSISWREDGETQYF	TGTGCCAGTAGTATTAGTTGGCGGGAGGACGGAGAGACCCAGTACTTC
14	TRBV7-9	-	TRBJ1-4	TRBD1	CASSSGTENEKLFF	TGTGCCAGCAGCTCCGGGACAGAGAATGAAAAACTGTTTTTT
18	TRBV4-1	-	TRBJ2-3	TRBD2	CASSQVRTSGSQRDTQYF	TGCGCCAGCAGCCAAGTGAGGACTAGCGGATCCCAGAGGGATACGCAGTATTTT
15	TRBV7-9	-	TRBJ2-1	-	CASRDQVSSYNEQFF	TGTGCCAGCAGAGACCAGGTGAGCTCCTACAATGAGCAGTTCTTC
14	TRBV11-2	-	TRBJ2-3	TRBD2	CASSFTSGRDTQYF	TGTGCCAGCAGCTTCACTAGCGGGAGGGATACGCAGTATTTT
15	TRBV19	-	TRBJ2-7	TRBD1	CASSIGTGWDYEQYF	TGTGCCAGTAGTATCGGGACAGGGTGGGACTACGAGCAGTACTTC
14	TRBV5-4	-	TRBJ2-3	TRBD1	CASSLGTGTDTQYF	TGTGCCAGCAGCTTGGGGACAGGAACAGATACGCAGTATTTT
14	TRBV13	-	TRBJ2-7	-	CASSIGDLPYEQYF	TGTGCCAGCAGCATAGGGGACCTGCCCTACGAGCAGTACTTC
14	TRBV15	once	TRBJ2-5	-	CATTPRSWDETQYF	TGTGCCACCACCCCCCGGAGTTGGGACGAGACCCAGTACTTC
16	TRBV11-3	-	TRBJ2-1	-	CASTESHSGYINEQFF	TGTGCCAGCACCGAAAGTCACAGCGGATATATAAATGAGCAGTTCTTC
15	TRBV6-1	-	TRBJ2-1	TRBD2	CASSDAGGSYNEQFF	TGTGCCAGCAGTGACGCGGGAGGCTCCTACAATGAGCAGTTCTTC
14	TRBV9	-	TRBJ2-2	TRBD2	CASSVDSGRGELFF	TGTGCCAGCAGCGTAGATAGCGGGAGAGGGGAGCTGTTTTTT
15	TRBV10-3	once	TRBJ2-7	-	CAISLGQTYPYEQYF	TGTGCCATCAGCCTGGGGCAGACTTACCCCTACGAGCAGTACTTC
14	TRBV2	-	TRBJ2-7	TRBD1	CASSEPGQGYEQYF	TGTGCCAGCAGTGAACCGGGACAGGGCTACGAGCAGTACTTC
14	TRBV5-1	-	TRBJ1-1	-	CASSLAGGYTEAFF	TGCGCCAGCAGCTTGGCCGGGGGGTACACTGAAGCTTTCTTT
14	TRBV7-6	-	TRBJ2-3	-	CASSSPREPDTQYF	TGTGCCAGCAGCTCCCCCCGGGAGCCAGATACGCAGTATTTT
14	TRBV14	few	TRBJ2-7	TRBD2	CASSPGTSVHEQYF	TGTGCCAGCAGCCCCGGGACTAGCGTTCACGAGCAGTACTTC
14	TRBV5-1	-	TRBJ2-7	TRBD1	CASSFLQGGYEQYF	TGCGCCAGCAGCTTTCTACAGGGGGGCTACGAGCAGTACTTC
19	TRBV5-1	-	TRBJ2-1	TRBD1	CASSTNLDRLYFSYNEQFF	TGCGCCAGCTCTACTAACCTGGACAGGCTTTATTTCTCCTACAATGAGCAGTTCTTC
12	TRBV29-1	-	TRBJ2-7	TRBD2	CSVRLAEYEQYF	TGCAGCGTTCGACTAGCGGAATACGAGCAGTACTTC
17	TRBV7-9	-	TRBJ2-1	-	CASSPVISANSYNEQFF	TGTGCCAGCAGCCCCGTAATTAGCGCAAACTCCTACAATGAGCAGTTCTTC
15	TRBV4-1	-	TRBJ2-1	-	CASSSQPREHNEQFF	TGCGCCAGCAGCTCGCAGCCCCGGGAGCACAATGAGCAGTTCTTC
19	TRBV28	-	TRBJ2-5	TRBD2	CASSDLREGPERGPTTQYF	TGTGCCAGCAGTGACCTAAGGGAGGGCCCGGAAAGAGGTCCTACGACCCAGTACTTC
15	TRBV7-9	once	TRBJ2-1	TRBD2	CASSLLAVISNEQFF	TGTGCCAGCAGCTTACTAGCGGTGATAAGCAATGAGCAGTTCTTC
12	TRBV7-9	-	TRBJ1-1	-	CASSQGGTEAFF	TGTGCCAGCAGCCAAGGGGGTACTGAAGCTTTCTTT
14	TRBV28	-	TRBJ1-1	-	CASTLVGPNTEAFF	TGTGCCAGCACCCTGGTGGGGCCGAACACTGAAGCTTTCTTT
13	TRBV28	few	TRBJ2-5	-	CASSPNWGETQYF	TGTGCCAGCAGCCCGAATTGGGGAGAGACCCAGTACTTC
14	TRBV6-1	-	TRBJ1-1	-	CASCAGVMNTEAFF	TGTGCCAGCTGCGCCGGGGTAATGAACACTGAAGCTTTCTTT
18	TRBV2	-	TRBJ2-1	TRBD2	CASSTSGTQESSYNEQFF	TGTGCCAGCAGTACTAGCGGGACCCAAGAGAGCTCCTACAATGAGCAGTTCTTC
12	TRBV28	-	TRBJ1-3	-	CASSLLRGAIYF	TGTGCCAGCAGTCTTCTCCGGGGGGCCATATATTTT
17	TRBV10-3	-	TRBJ2-1	-	CAIRDSDGSGAYNEQFF	TGTGCCATCCGGGACAGCGATGGGAGCGGGGCTTACAATGAGCAGTTCTTC
15	TRBV11-2	once	TRBJ1-1	TRBD1	CASSARTGLNTEAFF	TGTGCCAGCAGCGCAAGGACAGGGCTAAACACTGAAGCTTTCTTT
14	TRBV11-2	once	TRBJ2-1	-	CASSLDHDGTEQFF	TGTGCCAGCAGCTTAGACCACGACGGGACTGAGCAGTTCTTC
13	TRBV12-5	-	TRBJ2-5	-	CASGLHRAGTQYF	TGTGCTAGTGGTTTGCACAGGGCGGGGACCCAGTACTTC
13	TRBV9	-	TRBJ2-1	TRBD1	CASSVSGGNEQFF	TGTGCCAGCAGCGTCTCAGGGGGCAATGAGCAGTTCTTC
13	TRBV10-3	-	TRBJ2-7	-	CAISGLVRFEQYF	TGTGCCATCAGTGGACTAGTTCGCTTCGAGCAGTACTTC
14	TRBV28	-	TRBJ1-5	-	CASSERGSNQPQHF	TGTGCCAGCAGTGAAAGGGGCTCCAATCAGCCCCAGCATTTT